The rows below give T cell receptor beta chains drawn from one sample of a study of control samples from healthy donors and cancer patients. Repertoires were generated with immunoSEQ multiplex PCR, while TCRdb's copy carries only in-frame clones and drops some. The repertoire holds about 120,000 clones, with 80% to 90% as singletons. Source material: blood. All receptors come from a man aged 25 to 40 in good health. CDR3s include the opening cysteine and the closing phenylalanine or tryptophan. Fields, in order: D gene, clone size, J gene, V gene, CDR3 DNA, CDR3 protein. D genes are given only for firm matches. Size tells how often a clone was seen (once, few, many) or the class of an expanded clone, and some rows leave it out.

d_gene: -; abundance: once; j_gene: TRBJ1-1; v_gene: TRBV5-1; CDR3nt: TGCGCCAGCAGCTTGGCCCTGGGAACTGAAGCTTTCTTT; CDR3aa: CASSLALGTEAFF
d_gene: TRBD1; abundance: -; j_gene: TRBJ2-2; v_gene: TRBV11-2; CDR3nt: TGTGCCAGCAGCTCACCAGGGGGCGCGAACACCGGGGAGCTGTTTTTT; CDR3aa: CASSSPGGANTGELFF
d_gene: -; abundance: -; j_gene: TRBJ1-5; v_gene: TRBV7-9; CDR3nt: TGTGCCAGCAGCCGGGGGAATCAGCCCCAGCATTTT; CDR3aa: CASSRGNQPQHF
d_gene: -; abundance: -; j_gene: TRBJ2-3; v_gene: TRBV4-1; CDR3nt: TGCGCCAGCAGCCAAAGAGGGTTTCGCACAGATACGCAGTATTTT; CDR3aa: CASSQRGFRTDTQYF
d_gene: -; abundance: few; j_gene: TRBJ1-2; v_gene: TRBV2; CDR3nt: TGTGCCAGCACCCATCCACAGTATAGGCTGAATGGCTACACCTTC; CDR3aa: CASTHPQYRLNGYTF
d_gene: TRBD1; abundance: -; j_gene: TRBJ2-5; v_gene: TRBV11-3; CDR3nt: TGTGCCAGCACCTATAGGGGGCAGGAGACCCAGTACTTC; CDR3aa: CASTYRGQETQYF
d_gene: -; abundance: few; j_gene: TRBJ2-4; v_gene: TRBV7-8; CDR3nt: TGTGCCAGCAGCCAAGGGGCGGTATCCAAAAACATTCAGTACTTC; CDR3aa: CASSQGAVSKNIQYF
d_gene: -; abundance: -; j_gene: TRBJ2-5; v_gene: TRBV2; CDR3nt: TGTGCCAGCAGTGAACTCCGGGGGGCACAAGAGACCCAGTACTTC; CDR3aa: CASSELRGAQETQYF
d_gene: -; abundance: -; j_gene: TRBJ1-3; v_gene: TRBV5-1; CDR3nt: TGCGCCAGCAGCTTAACAGGGCCTGGAAACACCATATATTTT; CDR3aa: CASSLTGPGNTIYF
d_gene: -; abundance: -; j_gene: TRBJ2-1; v_gene: TRBV19; CDR3nt: TGTGCCAGCCTTGATAACAATGAGCAGTTCTTC; CDR3aa: CASLDNNEQFF
d_gene: TRBD1; abundance: -; j_gene: TRBJ2-7; v_gene: TRBV12-5; CDR3nt: TGTGCTAGCCGGGACAGGGAAGCCTACGAGCAGTACTTC; CDR3aa: CASRDREAYEQYF
d_gene: -; abundance: -; j_gene: TRBJ2-5; v_gene: TRBV11-3; CDR3nt: TGTGCCAGCAGCTTAATTGGGAGAGAGACCCAGTACTTC; CDR3aa: CASSLIGRETQYF
d_gene: TRBD1; abundance: -; j_gene: TRBJ2-5; v_gene: TRBV5-1; CDR3nt: TGCGCCAGCAGCTCGCGGGACAGGGGGCTAGAGACCCAGTACTTC; CDR3aa: CASSSRDRGLETQYF
d_gene: TRBD1; abundance: -; j_gene: TRBJ1-1; v_gene: TRBV6-5; CDR3nt: TGTGCCAGCAGTTACGACGAGGGGGCGAGAACTGAAGCTTTCTTT; CDR3aa: CASSYDEGARTEAFF
d_gene: -; abundance: -; j_gene: TRBJ1-1; v_gene: TRBV15; CDR3nt: TGTGCCACCAGCCTCGGGGGAGACACTGAAGCTTTCTTT; CDR3aa: CATSLGGDTEAFF
d_gene: -; abundance: -; j_gene: TRBJ1-1; v_gene: TRBV12-3/TRBV12-4; CDR3nt: TGTGCCAGCAAAAAATCGACGAACACTGAAGCTTTCTTT; CDR3aa: CASKKSTNTEAFF
d_gene: TRBD2; abundance: -; j_gene: TRBJ2-5; v_gene: TRBV24-1; CDR3nt: TGTGCCACCAGTGATCCCGGGACTAGCGGGGGGGCCGGGAGAGAGACCCAGTACTTC; CDR3aa: CATSDPGTSGGAGRETQYF
d_gene: -; abundance: -; j_gene: TRBJ2-7; v_gene: TRBV30; CDR3nt: TGTGCCTGGAGTGTACGCGGGACAAGAGGCACCTACGAGCAGTACTTC; CDR3aa: CAWSVRGTRGTYEQYF
d_gene: -; abundance: -; j_gene: TRBJ2-3; v_gene: TRBV5-4; CDR3nt: TGTGCCAGCAGCCGTGGGGGGGGGCAACAGTTAACAGATACGCAGTATTTT; CDR3aa: CASSRGGGQQLTDTQYF
d_gene: -; abundance: -; j_gene: TRBJ1-1; v_gene: TRBV28; CDR3nt: TGTGCCAGCAGTTTCAGGGACACTGAAGCTTTCTTT; CDR3aa: CASSFRDTEAFF
d_gene: -; abundance: -; j_gene: TRBJ2-3; v_gene: TRBV25-1; CDR3nt: TGTGCCAGCAGGGCCCCCTCGAACCCAGATACGCAGTATTTT; CDR3aa: CASRAPSNPDTQYF
d_gene: TRBD2; abundance: few; j_gene: TRBJ2-5; v_gene: TRBV27; CDR3nt: TGTGCCAGCAGTTTACTCGGCGGGGGGGAGACCCAGTACTTC; CDR3aa: CASSLLGGGETQYF
d_gene: -; abundance: -; j_gene: TRBJ2-3; v_gene: TRBV24-1; CDR3nt: TGTGCCACCAGTGATTTGGGGGCAGGAACGACAGATACGCAGTATTTT; CDR3aa: CATSDLGAGTTDTQYF
d_gene: TRBD1; abundance: -; j_gene: TRBJ1-5; v_gene: TRBV20-1; CDR3nt: TGCAGTGCTAGTCTCGGCGGGACAGGAAATCAGCCCCAGCATTTT; CDR3aa: CSASLGGTGNQPQHF
d_gene: -; abundance: -; j_gene: TRBJ2-1; v_gene: TRBV5-1; CDR3nt: TGCGCCAGCAGCTTGGGGGGGTTGTATGAGCAGTTCTTC; CDR3aa: CASSLGGLYEQFF
d_gene: TRBD1; abundance: -; j_gene: TRBJ1-5; v_gene: TRBV7-9; CDR3nt: TGTGCCAGCAGCAGCGGGACAGGGGGGACTAATCAGCCCCAGCATTTT; CDR3aa: CASSSGTGGTNQPQHF
d_gene: -; abundance: few; j_gene: TRBJ1-2; v_gene: TRBV12-5; CDR3nt: TGTGCTAGTGGTTTGGTCACAATTCAGGGTCGATACCTACAAGCAACTAACTATGGCTACACCTTC; CDR3aa: CASGLVTIQGRYLQATNYGYTF
d_gene: -; abundance: once; j_gene: TRBJ1-5; v_gene: TRBV19; CDR3nt: TGTGCCAGTCTAGGGGGGATCTTTCAGCCCCAGCATTTT; CDR3aa: CASLGGIFQPQHF
d_gene: -; abundance: -; j_gene: TRBJ2-7; v_gene: TRBV2; CDR3nt: TGTGCCAGCAGTATTCAAGGCGTCTCCTACGAGCAGTACTTC; CDR3aa: CASSIQGVSYEQYF
d_gene: -; abundance: -; j_gene: TRBJ1-1; v_gene: TRBV27; CDR3nt: TGTGCCAGCACCTCTGCAGGGATGGGGAACACTGAAGCTTTCTTT; CDR3aa: CASTSAGMGNTEAFF
d_gene: TRBD1; abundance: -; j_gene: TRBJ2-3; v_gene: TRBV2; CDR3nt: TGTGCCAGCACCCTGACAGGGGACACAGATACGCAGTATTTT; CDR3aa: CASTLTGDTDTQYF
d_gene: TRBD1; abundance: -; j_gene: TRBJ1-1; v_gene: TRBV14; CDR3nt: TGTGCCAGCAGCTCCCGGGACAGACTGAACACTGAAGCTTTCTTT; CDR3aa: CASSSRDRLNTEAFF
d_gene: -; abundance: -; j_gene: TRBJ2-2; v_gene: TRBV6-4; CDR3nt: TGTGCCAGCAGTGAGGTGGCAGGGAGCACCGGGGAGCTGTTTTTT; CDR3aa: CASSEVAGSTGELFF
d_gene: TRBD1; abundance: -; j_gene: TRBJ2-3; v_gene: TRBV19; CDR3nt: TGTGCCAGTAGCCCGACAGGGGAAGGAGATACGCAGTATTTT; CDR3aa: CASSPTGEGDTQYF
d_gene: TRBD2; abundance: -; j_gene: TRBJ2-1; v_gene: TRBV29-1; CDR3nt: TGCAGCGGCAAACTAGCGGGGGCCTACAATGAGCAGTTCTTC; CDR3aa: CSGKLAGAYNEQFF
d_gene: TRBD1; abundance: -; j_gene: TRBJ2-3; v_gene: TRBV3-1/TRBV3-2; CDR3nt: TGTGCCAGCAGTCCCGGGACAGGGGGCAAGGATACGCAGTATTTT; CDR3aa: CASSPGTGGKDTQYF
d_gene: -; abundance: -; j_gene: TRBJ1-1; v_gene: TRBV13; CDR3nt: TGTGCCAGCAGCTTAGGCATTAACACTGAAGCTTTCTTT; CDR3aa: CASSLGINTEAFF
d_gene: TRBD2; abundance: -; j_gene: TRBJ2-7; v_gene: TRBV7-2; CDR3nt: TGTGCCAGCAGCTCCCAAGCGGGGGCCCTCTACGAGCAGTACTTC; CDR3aa: CASSSQAGALYEQYF
d_gene: TRBD1; abundance: -; j_gene: TRBJ2-3; v_gene: TRBV3-1/TRBV3-2; CDR3nt: TGTGCCAGCAGCCAGTCAGCAGGGGGATATAGCACAGATACGCAGTATTTT; CDR3aa: CASSQSAGGYSTDTQYF
d_gene: -; abundance: -; j_gene: TRBJ1-2; v_gene: TRBV9; CDR3nt: TGTGCCAGCAGAGAACCCGTCTATGGCTACACCTTC; CDR3aa: CASREPVYGYTF
d_gene: -; abundance: -; j_gene: TRBJ2-2; v_gene: TRBV18; CDR3nt: TGTGCCAGCTCACCAGGGTCAGGGGACACCGGGGAGCTGTTTTTT; CDR3aa: CASSPGSGDTGELFF
d_gene: -; abundance: -; j_gene: TRBJ1-1; v_gene: TRBV6-5; CDR3nt: TGTGCCAGCACAGAGGGGGGCACTGAAGCTTTCTTT; CDR3aa: CASTEGGTEAFF
d_gene: TRBD2; abundance: once; j_gene: TRBJ2-5; v_gene: TRBV12-3/TRBV12-4; CDR3nt: TGTGCCAGCAGGGGTTGGGGAGGGGAGACCCAGTACTTC; CDR3aa: CASRGWGGETQYF
d_gene: -; abundance: -; j_gene: TRBJ1-2; v_gene: TRBV18; CDR3nt: TGTGCCAGCTCACCACGACCAGGGGACTACTATGGCTACACCTTC; CDR3aa: CASSPRPGDYYGYTF
d_gene: TRBD1; abundance: -; j_gene: TRBJ2-4; v_gene: TRBV5-1; CDR3nt: TGCGCCAGCAGCCCGGACAGGGAAACACACATTCAGTACTTC; CDR3aa: CASSPDRETHIQYF
d_gene: -; abundance: -; j_gene: TRBJ2-7; v_gene: TRBV10-3; CDR3nt: TGTGCCATCAGTGAAACCGCCTACGAGCAGTACTTC; CDR3aa: CAISETAYEQYF
d_gene: -; abundance: few; j_gene: TRBJ1-3; v_gene: TRBV30; CDR3nt: TGTGCCTGGAGTCTTGAGAGGCTGATCGGAAACACCATATATTTT; CDR3aa: CAWSLERLIGNTIYF
d_gene: -; abundance: -; j_gene: TRBJ1-5; v_gene: TRBV12-3/TRBV12-4; CDR3nt: TGTGCCGAGGGTTCTAATAGCAATCAGCCCCAGCATTTT; CDR3aa: CAEGSNSNQPQHF
d_gene: TRBD2; abundance: -; j_gene: TRBJ2-5; v_gene: TRBV6-1; CDR3nt: TGTGCCAGCAGTGCCGGACTAGCGGGGGGCCAAGAGACCCAGTACTTC; CDR3aa: CASSAGLAGGQETQYF
d_gene: TRBD1; abundance: -; j_gene: TRBJ1-1; v_gene: TRBV24-1; CDR3nt: TGTGCCACCAGTGACCCCGGACAGGGGAGACTTATGAACACTGAAGCTTTCTTT; CDR3aa: CATSDPGQGRLMNTEAFF
d_gene: -; abundance: -; j_gene: TRBJ1-1; v_gene: TRBV28; CDR3nt: TGTGCCAGCAGTTTATGGGACAGCGTGAACACTGAAGCTTTCTTT; CDR3aa: CASSLWDSVNTEAFF
d_gene: -; abundance: -; j_gene: TRBJ2-5; v_gene: TRBV13; CDR3nt: TGTGCCAGCACAGTGACACTCTCTCAAGAGACCCAGTACTTC; CDR3aa: CASTVTLSQETQYF
d_gene: -; abundance: -; j_gene: TRBJ2-5; v_gene: TRBV12-3/TRBV12-4; CDR3nt: TGTGCCAGCAGTTACGGGGACCAAGAGACCCAGTACTTC; CDR3aa: CASSYGDQETQYF
d_gene: TRBD1; abundance: -; j_gene: TRBJ1-3; v_gene: TRBV11-2; CDR3nt: TGTGCCAGCAGCACCCACCCAGGGACAGTCGGAAACACCATATATTTT; CDR3aa: CASSTHPGTVGNTIYF
d_gene: -; abundance: -; j_gene: TRBJ2-1; v_gene: TRBV5-1; CDR3nt: TGCGCCAGCAGCTATGAAAGCAGGGTGAGGGATGAGCAGTTCTTC; CDR3aa: CASSYESRVRDEQFF
d_gene: -; abundance: -; j_gene: TRBJ1-1; v_gene: TRBV19; CDR3nt: TGTGCCAGTAGTCTAGGGCCCTTCACTGAAGCTTTCTTT; CDR3aa: CASSLGPFTEAFF
d_gene: TRBD1; abundance: -; j_gene: TRBJ2-2; v_gene: TRBV5-4; CDR3nt: TGTGCCAGCAGCTTGGGCAGGGGGCACACCGGGGAGCTGTTTTTT; CDR3aa: CASSLGRGHTGELFF
d_gene: -; abundance: -; j_gene: TRBJ1-3; v_gene: TRBV5-1; CDR3nt: TGCGCCAGCAGCTTGGCTGGGGTTGAAGGTTCCTCTGGAAACACCATATATTTT; CDR3aa: CASSLAGVEGSSGNTIYF